This T cell receptor beta chain was recorded in a study of blood T cell repertoires in COVID-19 (dated by TCRdb to 2018 to 2021). Some background on the complete study: The collaborator samples originated in the United States, Italy and Spain and spanned the acute and convalescent phases of COVID-19. The material from the prospective study consisted of cDNA or gDNA derived from T cells, B-cell-depleted T cells, or PBMCs. The dataset comprised deeply sampled blood TCRbeta repertoires from subjects exposed to, actively infected with, or recovered from COVID-19. The repertoires were made available in a free public database intended to serve as a resource for research on the immune response to SARS-CoV-2. Samples came from the ongoing ImmuneRACE study (first 160 participants) plus 1,254 subjects from 6 global collaborators. Nearly every sample came with metadata listing a de-identified subject ID, COVID-19 status, age in years and sex. Where available, HLA class I and class II types were obtained from metadata supplied by the sample provider rather than from assay-based typing. The study at large found these results: How much clinical and demographic metadata was included differed by source and by participant, and the metadata was provided uncurated.

Per the germline V gene, SNHLY is the CDR1 and FYNNEI is the CDR2. The CDR3 covers 14 residues, taking in both the cysteine and the phenylalanine. Only the CDR3 region is kept as DNA, spanning 42 bases read in frame from base 1. V is clipped by 0 bases and J by 6 bases, and the sequence between their germline boundaries is 11 bases long. The immunoSEQ Assay, a bias-controlled multiplex PCR, was used to amplify TCRbeta CDR3 regions from genomic DNA. In the original analysis: The number of nucleated cells in each sample was estimated by amplification of reference gene primers within the assay. To quantify the absolute abundance of each unique TCRbeta CDR3 rearrangement, sequence reads were collapsed and filtered. For each sample, productive Simpson clonality was calculated as the square root of Simpson's diversity index across productive rearrangements. TCRdb holds this immuneACCESS table with in-frame rearrangements only. Some clones are missing; in checked studies, unresolved V genes explain under half, and the rest has no known cause. The DNA gave D and trimming, while V, J and clone size come from that table. The sample table records approximately 92,000 clones; about 86% of these occur just once. The leading ten clones occupy roughly 13% of the sample.

In regard to this clone: The antigen it binds to is not known. There are no base qualities to consult, and no much larger clone falls within one base. The identical CDR3 is also encoded by other nucleotide sequences in the sample.

Collaborating institutions collected whole blood in K2EDTA tubes following their own protocols. For TCRbeta analysis, collaborators shipped samples in one of three forms: frozen whole blood, isolated PBMCs, or DNA extracted from either of those sample types. The sequencing sample was made of peripheral blood. The chain is assembled from TRBV2 and TRBJ1-2; TRBD1 is perhaps the D gene, given 5 matching bases. The clonotype originates from a woman in her fifties or sixties in a cohort sampled during active or convalescent COVID-19. The CDR3 region has the sequence CASSEAQGGDGYTF. The DNA sequence is given as TGTGCCAGCAGTGAAGCGCAGGGAGGAGATGGCTACACCTTC.